The clone carrying this TCR beta chain has a handful of counts. The data were taken from a study of Graves' ophthalmopathy and Graves' hyperthyroidism. Amplifying from RNA transcripts, the study obtained TCR beta CDR3 regions. RT-PCR with HTBI primers came first, then second-round multiplex PCR. One entry per CDR3 protein results from TCRdb running MiXCR on the multiplex PCR reads. The data show almost 750,000 distinct CDR3 sequences, with roughly 41% seen just once and about 40% held by the top ten. V was clipped by 1 base and J by 0 bases, with 13 bases between them. Looked up from germline, CDR1 is SGHTA and CDR2 is FQGNSA. The CDR3 spans 17 residues.

The receptor was isolated from an adult man with Graves' ophthalmopathy. The chain employs TRBV7-2 and TRBJ1-5, with D unclear. Sequencing used peripheral blood. The CDR3 DNA reads as TGTGCCAGCAGCTTAGTAACGGGCGGGAATAGCAATCAGCCCCAGCATTTT. As protein: CASSLVTGGNSNQPQHF.